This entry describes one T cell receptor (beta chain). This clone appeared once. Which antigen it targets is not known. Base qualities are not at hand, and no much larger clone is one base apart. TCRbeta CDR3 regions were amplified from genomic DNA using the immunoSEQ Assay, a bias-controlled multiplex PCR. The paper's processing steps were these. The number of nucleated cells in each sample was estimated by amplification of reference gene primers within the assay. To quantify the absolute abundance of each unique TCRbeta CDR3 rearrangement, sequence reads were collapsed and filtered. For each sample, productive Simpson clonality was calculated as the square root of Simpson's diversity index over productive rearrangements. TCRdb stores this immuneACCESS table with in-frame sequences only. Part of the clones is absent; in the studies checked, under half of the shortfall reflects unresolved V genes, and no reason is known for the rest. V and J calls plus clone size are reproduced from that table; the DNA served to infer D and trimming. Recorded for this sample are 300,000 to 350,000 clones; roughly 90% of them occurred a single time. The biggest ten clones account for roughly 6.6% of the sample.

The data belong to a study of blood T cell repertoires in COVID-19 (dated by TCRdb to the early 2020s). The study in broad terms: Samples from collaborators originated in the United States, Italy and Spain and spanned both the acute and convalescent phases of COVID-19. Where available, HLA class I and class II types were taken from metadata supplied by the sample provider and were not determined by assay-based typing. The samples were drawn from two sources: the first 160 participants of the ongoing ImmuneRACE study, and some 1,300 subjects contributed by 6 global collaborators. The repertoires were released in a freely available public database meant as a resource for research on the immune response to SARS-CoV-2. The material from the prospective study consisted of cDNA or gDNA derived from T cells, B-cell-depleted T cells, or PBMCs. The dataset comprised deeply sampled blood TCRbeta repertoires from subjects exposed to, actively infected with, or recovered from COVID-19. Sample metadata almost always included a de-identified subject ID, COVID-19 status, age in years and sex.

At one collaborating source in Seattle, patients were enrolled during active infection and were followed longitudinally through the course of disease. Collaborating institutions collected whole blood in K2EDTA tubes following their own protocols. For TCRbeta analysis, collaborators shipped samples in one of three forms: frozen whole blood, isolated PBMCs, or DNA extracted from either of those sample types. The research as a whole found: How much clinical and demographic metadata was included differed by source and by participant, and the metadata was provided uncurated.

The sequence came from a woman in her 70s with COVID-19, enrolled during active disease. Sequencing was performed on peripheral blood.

The sequenced DNA is TGTGCCACCAGGGACATAAACACCGGGGAGCTGTTTTTT. Translated, this is CATRDINTGELFF. The V gene is TRBV24-1 and the J gene is TRBJ2-2, with TRBD1 perhaps the D gene, on 5 matching bases. Between the V and J ends, shortened by 7 bases and 2 bases respectively, the junction contains 7 bases. Sequences KGHDR (CDR1) and SFDVKD (CDR2) are obtained from the germline V gene. From its cysteine to its phenylalanine, the CDR3 spans 13 amino acids. Just CDR3 DNA is preserved here, 39 bases in frame from base 1.